This entry concerns a single T cell receptor (beta chain). The source of the sample is a study of control samples from healthy donors and cancer patients. The method was immunoSEQ multiplex PCR; TCRdb's version includes in-frame clones alone and lacks a portion of them. The profile shows fewer than 90,000 clones, approximately 87% of them singletons. The germline gives CDR1 SGHNT, CDR2 YYREEE (reference sequence). The CDR3 totals 16 residues. The trim removed 2 bases at V and 3 bases at J, leaving 4 bases unmatched. Sequencing input: blood. The chain recombines TRBV5-4 with TRBJ2-3, with 12 bases identical to TRBD2. The clonotype was recovered from a man aged 45-65 years in good health. CDR3 loop: CASSFELAGGTDTQYF. In DNA, the CDR3 is TGTGCCAGCAGCTTCGAACTAGCGGGAGGAACAGATACGCAGTATTTT.